The 3 T cell receptor beta chains reported below all come from one sample, sequenced in a study of OX40 agonist ivuxolimab in advanced cancers. Sequenced by immunoSEQ multiplex PCR; TCRdb stores in-frame clones only, minus some. Among some 50,000 clones listed, 88% were seen once. The source was CD4+ or CD8+ T cells sorted from blood, collected in a trial of the OX40 agonist ivuxolimab. All receptors derive from an adult with an advanced solid tumor such as melanoma, head and neck, liver or kidney cancer.

This chain connects TRBV7-3 to TRBJ2-2; D might be TRBD2 (6 bases). Trimming shortened V by 6 bases and J by 2 bases, and 10 bases separated the two germline ends. Germline CDR1 SGHTA, CDR2 FQGTGA. The CDR3 has 14 amino acids. Here the CDR3 DNA reads TGTGCCAGCAGTCCTAGCGAAAACACCGGGGAGCTGTTTTTT. It is translated as CASSPSENTGELFF.

The genes are TRBV6-1 and TRBJ1-1; possibly TRBD1 for D (6 bases). Trimming shortened V by 6 bases and J by 0 bases, and 11 bases separated the two germline ends. This CDR3 is built from 14 residues. Germline lookup yields CDR1 MNHNS and CDR2 SASEGT. DNA of the CDR3: TGTGCCAGCAGGCCGGGACACCTGAACACTGAAGCTTTCTTT. Protein product: CASRPGHLNTEAFF.

The gene calls are TRBV7-9 and TRBJ2-3; D is unresolved. The CDR3 is 16 amino acids. Germline lookup yields CDR1 SEHNR and CDR2 FQNEAQ (reference sequence). Trimming took off 5 bases at V and 8 bases at J, with 23 bases between the two ends. This chain's CDR3 is CASSPGVNPKSGTQYF. The CDR3 coding sequence is TGTGCCAGCAGCCCTGGGGTAAATCCTAAGTCGGGTACGCAGTATTTT.